This T cell receptor (beta chain) came from a study of cytomegalovirus exposure and HLA in healthy donors. PCR employed 60 Vbeta and 13 Jbeta primers. The protocol was immunoSEQ multiplex PCR, while the TCRdb copy is restricted to in-frame clones and leaves out a portion. The sample includes about 150,000 clones, roughly four fifths of them seen just once. General study findings and limits: Accurate prediction of most subjects' HLA-A and HLA-B alleles from TCR beta sequences was reported.

Concerning this clone: Its antigen is not known.

Deletions cut 2 bases from V and 5 bases from J, with 18 bases between. The CDR3 is 16 residues long. CDR1 and CDR2 (germline): SEHNR, FQNEAQ (reference sequence). The TCR was taken from a man aged 35 to 55 in good health and CMV-seropositive. The chain combines TRBV7-9 with TRBJ2-5; tentatively, D is TRBD2 (5 bases). The sample consisted of PBMCs. The CDR3 reads CASSLFSLKRSETQYF. CDR3 bases: TGTGCCAGCAGCTTATTTAGCTTGAAGCGGTCCGAGACCCAGTACTTC.